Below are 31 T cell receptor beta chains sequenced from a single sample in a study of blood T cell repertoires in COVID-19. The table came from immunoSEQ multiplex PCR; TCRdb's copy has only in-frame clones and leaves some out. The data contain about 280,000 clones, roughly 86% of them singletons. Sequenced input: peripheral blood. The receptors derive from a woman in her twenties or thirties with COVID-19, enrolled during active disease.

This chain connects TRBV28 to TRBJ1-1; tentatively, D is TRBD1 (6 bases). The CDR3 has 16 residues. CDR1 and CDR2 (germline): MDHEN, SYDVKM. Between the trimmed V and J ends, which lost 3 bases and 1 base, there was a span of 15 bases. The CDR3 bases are TGTGCCAGCAGTTTCGTAGGAACAGGGAGGAACACTGAAGCTTTCTTT. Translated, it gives CASSFVGTGRNTEAFF.

The DNA for the CDR3 is TGCGCCAGCAGCCTCGGGACTGTCTACGAGCAGTACTTC. It translates to CASSLGTVYEQYF. The gene calls are TRBV5-1 and TRBJ2-7, with D possibly matching TRBD2 (6 bases). V lost 4 bases, J lost 3 bases, and 11 bases lay in between. The CDR3 has 13 amino acids. The germline gives CDR1 SGHRS, CDR2 YFSETQ.

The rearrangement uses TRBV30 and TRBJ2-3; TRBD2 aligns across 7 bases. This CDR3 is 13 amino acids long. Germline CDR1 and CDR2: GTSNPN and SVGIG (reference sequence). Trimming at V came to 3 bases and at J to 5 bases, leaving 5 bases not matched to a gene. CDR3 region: CAWSWTRGDTQYF. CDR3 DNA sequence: TGTGCCTGGAGCTGGACTAGAGGAGATACGCAGTATTTT.

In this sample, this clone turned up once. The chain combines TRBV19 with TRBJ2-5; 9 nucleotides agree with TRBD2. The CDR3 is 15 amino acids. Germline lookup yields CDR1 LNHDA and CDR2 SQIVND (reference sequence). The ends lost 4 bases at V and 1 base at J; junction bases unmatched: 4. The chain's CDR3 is CASSTGTSSQETQYF. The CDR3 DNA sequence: TGTGCCAGTAGTACTGGGACTAGCTCCCAAGAGACCCAGTACTTC.

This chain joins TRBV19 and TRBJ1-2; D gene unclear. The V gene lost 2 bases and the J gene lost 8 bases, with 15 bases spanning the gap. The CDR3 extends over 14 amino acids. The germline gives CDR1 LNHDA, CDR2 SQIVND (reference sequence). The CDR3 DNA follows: TGTGCCAGTAGTATACAGCCGGGCTCGGGAGGCTACACCTTC. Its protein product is CASSIQPGSGGYTF.

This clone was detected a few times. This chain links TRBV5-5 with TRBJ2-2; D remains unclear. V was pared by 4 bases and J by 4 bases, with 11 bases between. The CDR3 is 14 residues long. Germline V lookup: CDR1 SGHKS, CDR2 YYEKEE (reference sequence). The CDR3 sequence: CASSLIMSTGELFF. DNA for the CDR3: TGTGCCAGCAGCCTCATTATGAGCACCGGGGAGCTGTTTTTT.

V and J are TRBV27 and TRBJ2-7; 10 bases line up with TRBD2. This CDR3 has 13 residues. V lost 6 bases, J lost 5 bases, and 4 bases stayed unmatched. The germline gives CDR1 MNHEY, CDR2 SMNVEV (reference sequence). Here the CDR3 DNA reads TGTGCCAGCAGAAGCGGGAGGGTGAACGAGCAGTACTTC. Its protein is CASRSGRVNEQYF.

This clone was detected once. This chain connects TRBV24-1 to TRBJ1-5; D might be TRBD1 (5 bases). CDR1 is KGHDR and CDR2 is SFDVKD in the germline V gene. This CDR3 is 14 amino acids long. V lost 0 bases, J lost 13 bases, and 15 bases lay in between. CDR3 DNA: TGTGCCACCAGTGATTTGAGGTCCCCCGGGACTCAGCATTTT. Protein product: CATSDLRSPGTQHF.

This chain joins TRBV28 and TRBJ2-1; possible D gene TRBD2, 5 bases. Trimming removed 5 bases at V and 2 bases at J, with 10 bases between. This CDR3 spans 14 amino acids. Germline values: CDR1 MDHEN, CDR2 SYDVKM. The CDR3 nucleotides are TGTGCCAGCAGTGTTGCGGGTACCTACAATGAGCAGTTCTTC. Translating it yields CASSVAGTYNEQFF.

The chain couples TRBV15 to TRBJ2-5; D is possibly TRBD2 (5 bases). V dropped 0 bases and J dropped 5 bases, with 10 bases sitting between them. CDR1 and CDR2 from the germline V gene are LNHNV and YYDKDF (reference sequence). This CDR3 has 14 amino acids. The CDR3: CATSRDRETETQYF. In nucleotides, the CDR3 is TGTGCCACCAGCAGAGATAGGGAGACGGAGACCCAGTACTTC.

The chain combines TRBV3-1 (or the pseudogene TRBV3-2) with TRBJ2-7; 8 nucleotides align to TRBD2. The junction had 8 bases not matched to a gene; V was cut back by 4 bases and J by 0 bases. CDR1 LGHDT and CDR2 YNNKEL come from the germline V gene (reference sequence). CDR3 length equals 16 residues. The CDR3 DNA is TGTGCCAGCAGCCCCAAGATCAGCGGGAGCTCCTACGAGCAGTACTTC. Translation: CASSPKISGSSYEQYF.

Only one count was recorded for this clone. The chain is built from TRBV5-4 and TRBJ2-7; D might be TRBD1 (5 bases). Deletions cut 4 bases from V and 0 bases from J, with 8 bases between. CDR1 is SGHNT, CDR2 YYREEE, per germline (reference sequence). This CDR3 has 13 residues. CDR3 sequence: CASSHRPSYEQYF. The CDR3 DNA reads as TGTGCCAGCAGCCACAGGCCCTCCTACGAGCAGTACTTC.

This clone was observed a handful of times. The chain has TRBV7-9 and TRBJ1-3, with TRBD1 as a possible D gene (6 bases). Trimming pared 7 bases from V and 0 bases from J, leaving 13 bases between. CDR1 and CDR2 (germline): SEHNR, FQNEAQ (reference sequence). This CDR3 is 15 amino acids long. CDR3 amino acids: CASISDRNSGNTIYF. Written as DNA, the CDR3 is TGTGCCAGCATCTCAGACAGGAACTCTGGAAACACCATATATTTT. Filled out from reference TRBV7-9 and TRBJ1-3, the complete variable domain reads DTGVSQNPRHKITKRGQNVTFRCDPISEHNRLYWYRQTLGQGPEFLTYFQNEAQLEKSRLLSDRFSAERPKGSFSTLEIQRTEQGDSAMYLCASISDRNSGNTIYFGEGSWLTVV.

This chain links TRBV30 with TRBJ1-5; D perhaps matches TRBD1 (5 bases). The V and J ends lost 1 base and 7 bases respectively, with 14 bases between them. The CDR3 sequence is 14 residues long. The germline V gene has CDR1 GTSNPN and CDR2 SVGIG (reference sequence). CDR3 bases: TGTGCCTGGAGTGAGGGCCAGGGCAGGCAGCCCCAGCATTTT. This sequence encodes CAWSEGQGRQPQHF.

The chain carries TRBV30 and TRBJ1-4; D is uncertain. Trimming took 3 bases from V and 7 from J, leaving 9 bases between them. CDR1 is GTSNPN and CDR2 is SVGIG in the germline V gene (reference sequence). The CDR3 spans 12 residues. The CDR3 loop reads CAWSPYGEKLFF. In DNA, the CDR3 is TGTGCCTGGAGCCCGTACGGTGAAAAACTGTTTTTT. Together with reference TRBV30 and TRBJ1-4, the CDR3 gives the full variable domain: SQTIHQWPATLVQPVGSPLSLECTVEGTSNPNLYWYRQAAGRGLQLLFYSVGIGQISSEVPQNLSASRPQDRQFILSSKKLLLSDSGFYLCAWSPYGEKLFFGSGTQLSVL.

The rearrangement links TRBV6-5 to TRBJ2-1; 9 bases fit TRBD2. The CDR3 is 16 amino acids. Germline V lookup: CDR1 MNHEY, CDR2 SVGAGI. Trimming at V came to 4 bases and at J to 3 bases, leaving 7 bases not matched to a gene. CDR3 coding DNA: TGTGCCAGCAGTTTTTTATCAGCGGGAGGCTACAATGAGCAGTTCTTC. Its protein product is CASSFLSAGGYNEQFF.

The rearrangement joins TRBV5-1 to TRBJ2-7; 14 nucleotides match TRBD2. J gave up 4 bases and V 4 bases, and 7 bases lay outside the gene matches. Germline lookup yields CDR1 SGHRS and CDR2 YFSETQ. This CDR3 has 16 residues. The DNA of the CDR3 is TGCGCCAGCAGCAACGGGACTAGCGGGAGTACATACGAGCAGTACTTC. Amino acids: CASSNGTSGSTYEQYF.

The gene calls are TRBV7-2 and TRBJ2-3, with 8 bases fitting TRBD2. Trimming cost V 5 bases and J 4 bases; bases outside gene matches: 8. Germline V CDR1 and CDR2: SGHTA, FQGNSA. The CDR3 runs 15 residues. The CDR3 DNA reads TGTGCCAGCAGCGGGAGCGGGAGTAGCCCAGATACGCAGTATTTT. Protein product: CASSGSGSSPDTQYF.

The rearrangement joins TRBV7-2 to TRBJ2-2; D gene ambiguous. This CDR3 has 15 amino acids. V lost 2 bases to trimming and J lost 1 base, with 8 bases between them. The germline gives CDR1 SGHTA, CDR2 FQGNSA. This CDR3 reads CASSLFQENTGELFF. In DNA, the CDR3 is TGTGCCAGCAGCTTATTTCAGGAGAACACCGGGGAGCTGTTTTTT.

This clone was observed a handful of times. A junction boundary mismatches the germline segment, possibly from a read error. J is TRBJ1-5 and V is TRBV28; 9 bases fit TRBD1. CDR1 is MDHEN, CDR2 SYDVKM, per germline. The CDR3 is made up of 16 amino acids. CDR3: CASSSPTGGSSQPQHF. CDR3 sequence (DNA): TGTGCCAGCAGTTCCCCGACAGGGGGTAGCAGTCAGCCCCAGCATTTT.

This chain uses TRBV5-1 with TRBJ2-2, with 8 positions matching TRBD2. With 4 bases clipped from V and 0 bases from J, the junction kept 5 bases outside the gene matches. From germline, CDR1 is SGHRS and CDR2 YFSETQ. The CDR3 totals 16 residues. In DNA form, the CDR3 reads TGCGCCAGCAGCCCGTTAGCGGGAACGAACACCGGGGAGCTGTTTTTT. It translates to CASSPLAGTNTGELFF.

CDR3 sequence (DNA): TGTGCCAGCAGTGAATTTACAGGAGATCAGCCCCAGCATTTT. Its protein product is CASSEFTGDQPQHF. The chain is built from TRBV25-1 and TRBJ1-5, with D perhaps TRBD1 (5 bases). The V end lost 1 base, the J end lost 5 bases, and 9 bases lay between the germline ends. This CDR3 comprises 14 residues. Germline V gives CDR1 MGHDK, CDR2 SYGVNS.

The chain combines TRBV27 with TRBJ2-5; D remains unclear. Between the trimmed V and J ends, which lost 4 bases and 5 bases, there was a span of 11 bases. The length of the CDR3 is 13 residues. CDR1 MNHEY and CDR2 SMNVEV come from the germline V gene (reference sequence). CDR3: CASSSHPQETQYF. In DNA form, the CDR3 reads TGTGCCAGCAGTTCCCATCCCCAGGAGACCCAGTACTTC.

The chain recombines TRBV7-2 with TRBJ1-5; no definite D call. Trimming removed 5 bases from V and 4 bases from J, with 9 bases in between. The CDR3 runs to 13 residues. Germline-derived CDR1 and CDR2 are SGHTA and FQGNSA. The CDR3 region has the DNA TGTGCCAGCAGCCCGGGAAGAAATCAGCCCCAGCATTTT. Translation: CASSPGRNQPQHF. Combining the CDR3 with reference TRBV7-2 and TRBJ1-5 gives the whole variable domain GAGVSQSPSNKVTEKGKDVELRCDPISGHTALYWYRQSLGQGLEFLIYFQGNSAPDKSGLPSDRFSAERTGGSVSTLTIQRTQQEDSAVYLCASSPGRNQPQHFGDGTRLSIL.

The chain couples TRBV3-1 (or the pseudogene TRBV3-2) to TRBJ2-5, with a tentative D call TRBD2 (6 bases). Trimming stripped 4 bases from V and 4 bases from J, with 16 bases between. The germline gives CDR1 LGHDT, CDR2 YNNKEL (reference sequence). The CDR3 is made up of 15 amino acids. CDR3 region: CASSPPGVGGETQYF. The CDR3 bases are TGTGCCAGCAGCCCCCCGGGAGTGGGTGGAGAGACCCAGTACTTC.

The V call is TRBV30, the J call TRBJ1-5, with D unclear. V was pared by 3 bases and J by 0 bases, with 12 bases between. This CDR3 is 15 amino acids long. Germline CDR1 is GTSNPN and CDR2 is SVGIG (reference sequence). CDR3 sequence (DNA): TGTGCCTGGAGCCCGGGAACCTTTAGCAATCAGCCCCAGCATTTT. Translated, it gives CAWSPGTFSNQPQHF.

CDR3 nucleotide sequence: TGCGCCAGCAGTGTGGGCAGGGTCCCCTACACAGATACGCAGTATTTT. Its translation is CASSVGRVPYTDTQYF. The chain has TRBV5-1 and TRBJ2-3, with D perhaps matching TRBD1 (5 bases). Between the trimmed V and J ends, which lost 5 bases and 2 bases, there was a span of 18 bases. CDR1 is SGHRS, CDR2 YFSETQ, per germline. The CDR3 is 16 amino acids.

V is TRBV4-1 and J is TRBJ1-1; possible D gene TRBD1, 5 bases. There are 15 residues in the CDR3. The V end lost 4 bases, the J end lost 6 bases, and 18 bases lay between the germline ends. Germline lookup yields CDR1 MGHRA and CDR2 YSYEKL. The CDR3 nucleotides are TGCGCCAGCAGCCTCCTTGGGGGGAGGGCGTCTGAAGCTTTCTTT. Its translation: CASSLLGGRASEAFF.

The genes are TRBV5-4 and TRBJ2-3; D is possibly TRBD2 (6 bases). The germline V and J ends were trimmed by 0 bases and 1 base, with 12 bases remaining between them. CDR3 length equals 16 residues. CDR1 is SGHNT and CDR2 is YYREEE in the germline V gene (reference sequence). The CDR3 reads CASSLVRTTGTDTQYF. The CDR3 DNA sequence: TGTGCCAGCAGCTTGGTTAGGACTACCGGCACAGATACGCAGTATTTT.

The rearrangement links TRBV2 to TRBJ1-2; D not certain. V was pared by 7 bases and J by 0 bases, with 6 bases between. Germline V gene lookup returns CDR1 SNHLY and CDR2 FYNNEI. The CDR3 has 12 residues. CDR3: CASKRTNYGYTF. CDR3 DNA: TGTGCCAGCAAGAGGACTAACTATGGCTACACCTTC.

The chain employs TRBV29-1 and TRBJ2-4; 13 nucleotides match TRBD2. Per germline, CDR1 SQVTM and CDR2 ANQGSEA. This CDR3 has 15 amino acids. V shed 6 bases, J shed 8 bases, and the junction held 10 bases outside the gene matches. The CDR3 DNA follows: TGCAGCGTCGCCGGGACTAGCGGGATTGGGGACATTCAGTACTTC. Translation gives CSVAGTSGIGDIQYF.